The clone carrying this T cell receptor beta chain came up a few times. Measured with immunoSEQ multiplex PCR; TCRdb has only the in-frame clones, and not every one. The sample has 95,000 to 150,000 clones; approximately 91% are singletons. This record belongs to a study of control samples from healthy donors and cancer patients. The CDR3 has 13 residues. Trimming shortened V by 3 bases and J by 3 bases, and 9 bases separated the two germline ends. This TCR was sampled from a woman aged 18-29 years in good health. V and J are TRBV12-3 or TRBV12-4 and TRBJ2-7; D is ambiguous. Material: blood. DNA of the CDR3: TGTGCCAGCAGTTTGCGGATGGGCTACGAGCAGTACTTC. Its translation: CASSLRMGYEQYF.